This TCR beta chain was sequenced during a study of cytomegalovirus exposure and HLA in healthy donors. About the study: Within an early data release were 80 million to 90 million unique TCRs drawn from HLA-typed donors.

V dropped 1 base and J dropped 10; count of bases not matched to a gene: 10. CDR1 and CDR2 from the germline V gene are SGHTA and FQGTGA. The CDR3 is 16 residues long. This PCR relied on a set of 60 Vbeta primers and 13 Jbeta primers. The data were produced by immunoSEQ multiplex PCR, yet TCRdb's version contains in-frame clones alone and is incomplete. The sample lists 150,000 to 200,000 clones, 80% seen once, with roughly 6.2% in the top ten. Study-wide points: Highly shared sequence variants in one cluster were likely a sequencing artifact. Later work showed greater clonal expansion in HLA-associated TCR beta chains than in equally common others. Cytomegalovirus association was listed for about 160 TCR beta chains.

Comments on this clone: Its antigen is still unknown.

Sequencing input: PBMCs. The V and J genes are TRBV7-3 and TRBJ2-1; 10 nucleotides agree with TRBD2. The receptor was isolated from a male donor in good health and CMV-seropositive. CDR3 coding DNA: TGTGCCAGCAGCTTAATGGCTAGCGGGGGCAATTGGGAGCAGTTCTTC. Translated, it gives CASSLMASGGNWEQFF.